Listed below are T cell receptor beta chains from one sample, sequenced in a study of blood T cell repertoires in COVID-19. The protocol was immunoSEQ multiplex PCR, while the TCRdb copy is restricted to in-frame clones and leaves out a portion. The sample includes some 350,000 clones, about 89% of them seen just once. Sequencing input: peripheral blood. These receptors originate from a woman aged 45-65 years with COVID-19, enrolled during active disease. Each CDR3 is given with its conserved first and last residue. D genes are given only for firm matches. Size tells how often a clone was seen (once, few, many) or the class of an expanded clone, and some rows leave it out.

v_gene	abundance	d_gene	j_gene	CDR3aa	CDR3nt
TRBV9	once	.	TRBJ2-3	CASSVGGAALDTQYF	TGTGCCAGCAGCGTAGGGGGAGCGGCTTTAGATACGCAGTATTTT
TRBV9	few	.	TRBJ1-6	CASSPLQGLLNSPLHF	TGTGCCAGCAGCCCTTTACAGGGTTTACTTAATTCACCCCTCCACTTT
TRBV6-5	.	.	TRBJ1-1	CASSYSSGDWEAFF	TGTGCCAGCAGTTACTCGTCGGGGGATTGGGAAGCTTTCTTT
TRBV7-9	.	.	TRBJ1-2	CASSSVANYGYTF	TGTGCCAGCAGCTCGGTCGCTAACTATGGCTACACCTTC
TRBV2	.	.	TRBJ1-2	CASLRGNGYTF	TGTGCCTCCCTTCGGGGTAATGGCTACACCTTC
TRBV5-1	.	.	TRBJ1-4	CASSPTRGRVNEKLFF	TGCGCCAGCAGCCCCACGCGGGGCAGAGTTAATGAAAAACTGTTTTTT
TRBV3-1/TRBV3-2	.	.	TRBJ2-4	CASSQDNPRFDPLAKNIQYF	TGTGCCAGCAGCCAAGATAACCCCAGATTCGATCCCCTAGCCAAAAACATTCAGTACTTC
TRBV7-3	.	.	TRBJ2-6	CASSFTGPGANVLTF	TGTGCCAGCAGCTTCACAGGGCCTGGGGCCAACGTCCTGACTTTC
TRBV7-2	.	TRBD1	TRBJ2-7	CASSLEDRIPSYEQYF	TGTGCCAGCAGCTTAGAGGACAGGATCCCCTCCTACGAGCAGTACTTC
TRBV3-1/TRBV3-2	.	.	TRBJ2-7	CASRRGGSGYEQYF	TGTGCCAGCAGAAGAGGGGGTTCAGGCTACGAGCAGTACTTC
TRBV6-5	.	.	TRBJ2-7	CATPSQGGGYEQYF	TGTGCCACCCCATCACAGGGAGGGGGATACGAGCAGTACTTC
TRBV20-1	.	TRBD1	TRBJ1-2	CSAQGASGYTF	TGCAGTGCGCAGGGGGCTTCTGGCTACACCTTC
TRBV7-9	.	.	TRBJ2-2	CASSLDSRTGELFF	TGTGCCAGCAGCTTAGACTCACGCACCGGGGAGCTGTTTTTT
TRBV5-4	.	TRBD2	TRBJ2-1	CASSLDGLAYNEQFF	TGTGCCAGCAGCTTGGACGGACTAGCCTACAATGAGCAGTTCTTC
TRBV11-1	.	TRBD1	TRBJ1-2	CASSLSVGDSYYGYTF	TGTGCCAGCAGCTTATCAGTCGGGGACAGCTACTATGGCTACACCTTC
TRBV5-1	.	TRBD1	TRBJ1-4	CASSSAGTGNEKLFF	TGCGCCAGCAGCTCAGCCGGGACAGGGAATGAAAAACTGTTTTTT
TRBV5-1	.	.	TRBJ1-1	CASSLGMVTGKTSGTEAFF	TGCGCCAGCAGCTTGGGAATGGTCACAGGGAAGACATCAGGCACTGAAGCTTTCTTT
TRBV30	.	.	TRBJ2-5	CAWRGHQETQYF	TGTGCCTGGAGGGGCCACCAAGAGACCCAGTACTTC
TRBV13	.	TRBD2	TRBJ2-1	CASSLGTSGSEQFF	TGTGCCAGCAGCTTGGGGACTAGCGGGTCTGAGCAGTTCTTC
TRBV7-2	few	TRBD1	TRBJ1-5	CASSFGTGGPQPQHF	TGTGCCAGCAGCTTTGGGACAGGGGGTCCTCAGCCCCAGCATTTT
TRBV7-9	.	TRBD1	TRBJ1-4	CASSSKGTGINEKLFF	TGTGCCAGCAGCTCAAAAGGGACAGGGATTAATGAAAAACTGTTTTTT
TRBV2	.	.	TRBJ1-1	CASSKGPNTEAFF	TGTGCCAGCAGTAAGGGGCCGAACACTGAAGCTTTCTTT
TRBV7-9	few	.	TRBJ2-1	CASGWSGFYNEQFF	TGTGCCAGCGGGTGGAGCGGATTTTACAATGAGCAGTTCTTC
TRBV6-5	.	.	TRBJ1-1	CASILRGDTEAFF	TGTGCCAGTATTCTTCGTGGAGACACTGAAGCTTTCTTT
TRBV5-5	.	TRBD1	TRBJ2-1	CASSITGVPYNEQFF	TGTGCCAGCAGCATCACAGGGGTGCCCTACAATGAGCAGTTCTTC
TRBV10-3	.	TRBD2	TRBJ2-7	CAISGTSGATYEQYF	TGTGCCATCAGTGGGACTAGCGGGGCTACCTACGAGCAGTACTTC
TRBV5-1	.	.	TRBJ2-1	CASRSSGTYNEQFF	TGCGCCAGCAGGTCCTCCGGGACTTACAATGAGCAGTTCTTC
TRBV30	.	TRBD2	TRBJ2-3	CAFYSGRNNSSTDTQYF	TGTGCCTTCTATAGCGGGAGGAACAACTCTAGCACAGATACGCAGTATTTT
TRBV4-2	.	.	TRBJ2-1	CASSRAGGQLREQFF	TGTGCCAGCAGTCGTGCCGGGGGGCAGTTGCGTGAGCAGTTCTTC
TRBV7-6	.	.	TRBJ2-1	CASSLGGLEFF	TGTGCCAGCAGCTTAGGCGGGTTGGAGTTCTTC
TRBV5-4	few	TRBD2	TRBJ2-2	CASSLPAGVGELFF	TGTGCCAGCAGCTTGCCGGCGGGAGTAGGGGAGCTGTTTTTT
TRBV7-9	.	TRBD1	TRBJ2-7	CASSPPGQPYEQYF	TGTGCCAGCAGCCCCCCGGGACAGCCCTACGAGCAGTACTTC
TRBV27	.	.	TRBJ1-5	CASSVGGQPQHF	TGTGCCAGCAGTGTGGGGGGGCAGCCCCAGCATTTT